The rows below give T cell receptor beta chains drawn from one sample of a study of regulatory T cells in long-lasting Graves disease. TCRdb ran MiXCR on the multiplex PCR reads and lists one entry per CDR3 protein. Seen here are 350,000 to 500,000 distinct CDR3 sequences, less than 15% observed once, and the top ten hold approximately 15%. This sample also appeared in a second study, on T cells in Graves' hyperthyroidism and ophthalmopathy.

Source: peripheral blood mononuclear cells (PBMCs), taken at new diagnosis, from a patient treated with antithyroid drugs. Receptor source: a woman aged 50 to 60 with Graves disease. The CDR3 runs from the conserved cysteine through the conserved F or W. A D gene is named only where the DNA matches it firmly. Expanded clones are given a class, and other clones once, few, many or no size at all.

>TRBV3-1|many|TRBD1|TRBJ2-7
TGTGCCAGCAGCCAAGGGGGGACAGTCTACGAGCAGTACTTC
CASSQGGTVYEQYF
>TRBV6-9|-|-|TRBJ2-5
TGTGCCAGCAGTTACTTTGCACAAGAGACCCAGTACTTC
CASSYFAQETQYF
>TRBV28|-|TRBD1|TRBJ2-7
TGTGCCAGCAGGTCTGGCGGGACAGGTACCGACGAGCAGTACTTC
CASRSGGTGTDEQYF
>TRBV3-1|many|TRBD2|TRBJ2-1
TGTGCCAGCAGCCAGGCTAGCGGGAGTAATGAGCAGTTCTTC
CASSQASGSNEQFF
>TRBV6-2/TRBV6-3|many|-|TRBJ1-2
TGTGCCAGCAGTTCTGCGGCGGTAGGCTACACCTTC
CASSSAAVGYTF
>TRBV9|few|TRBD2|TRBJ2-3
TGTGCCAGCAGCGTGGAGACTAGCGGGAGTCTTGTCACAGATACGCAGTATTTT
CASSVETSGSLVTDTQYF
>TRBV9|-|TRBD2|TRBJ2-5
TGTGCCAGCAGCATAGCAAGCGGGAGCGGCGAGACCCAGTACTTC
CASSIASGSGETQYF
>TRBV13|few|-|TRBJ1-3
TGTGCCAGCAGCTTCGTAGGGGCCTCTGGAAACACCATATATTTT
CASSFVGASGNTIYF
>TRBV28|many|-|TRBJ1-1
TGTGCCAGCAGGGAAGGACAGATGAACACTGAAGCTTTCTTT
CASREGQMNTEAFF
>TRBV12-3/TRBV12-4|many|TRBD2|TRBJ2-3
TGTGCCAGCAGTGTTAGCGGGATTAGCACAGATACGCAGTATTTT
CASSVSGISTDTQYF
>TRBV28|many|-|TRBJ1-5
TGTGCCAGCAGTCCCCCTGGACTCGACCAGCCCCAGCATTTT
CASSPPGLDQPQHF
>TRBV11-2|many|-|TRBJ2-1
TGTGCCAGCAGCCATGGCGATGAGCAGTTCTTC
CASSHGDEQFF
>TRBV7-9|-|-|TRBJ2-7
TGTGCCAGCAGCTTCATGTGGGATGGAGATGAGCAGTACTTC
CASSFMWDGDEQYF
>TRBV12-3/TRBV12-4|many|-|TRBJ2-7
TGTGCCAGCAGCCCAGGGTGGGCCTACGAGCAGTACTTC
CASSPGWAYEQYF
>TRBV19|-|-|TRBJ2-7
TGTGCCAGTAGTGCAGGGAGAGACGAGCAGTACTTC
CASSAGRDEQYF
>TRBV29-1|-|-|TRBJ1-1
TGCAGCGGATCAGCGAACACTGAAGCTTTCTTT
CSGSANTEAFF
>TRBV30|many|-|TRBJ2-2
TGTGCCTGCTTTCGTACGAACACCGGGGAGCTGTTTTTT
CACFRTNTGELFF
>TRBV5-4|few|-|TRBJ1-2
TGTGCCAGCAGCTCGGGGGGGGGGCTCTATGGCTACACCTTC
CASSSGGGLYGYTF
>TRBV10-3|-|TRBD1|TRBJ1-1
TGTGCCATCAGCCCCCAGGGGGATTCCACTGAAGCTTTCTTT
CAISPQGDSTEAFF
>TRBV2|many|TRBD1|TRBJ1-1
TGTGCCAGCAGTGAAGCGCTGGACAGGGGGGACACTGAAGCTTTCTTT
CASSEALDRGDTEAFF
>TRBV7-9|many|TRBD1|TRBJ1-4
TGTGCCAGCAGCTTCGACAGGGTAGGAGAAAAACTGTTTTTT
CASSFDRVGEKLFF
>TRBV28|-|-|TRBJ1-5
TGTGCCAGCAGTTTACAGGGGAATGGCAATCAGCCCCAGCATTTT
CASSLQGNGNQPQHF
>TRBV6-1|many|TRBD2|TRBJ2-5
TGTGCCAGCACCGGCCAGCGGGAGGCTTCAGAGACCCAGTACTTC
CASTGQREASETQYF
>TRBV5-4|few|TRBD2|TRBJ2-5
TGTGCCAGCAGCCGAGCGGGACCACTCCAAGAGACCCAGTACTTC
CASSRAGPLQETQYF
>TRBV12-3/TRBV12-4|-|-|TRBJ1-2
TGTGCCAGCAGTTTAGTTCTGGACAGCTATGGCTACACCTTC
CASSLVLDSYGYTF
>TRBV29-1|many|TRBD1|TRBJ2-5
TGCAGCGTTGAAGGGTTCCAGGGGGTGGGAGAGACCCAGTACTTC
CSVEGFQGVGETQYF
>TRBV2|many|-|TRBJ2-3
TGTGCCAGCACCAAAGTCACAGGGACCTCCGTCGATACGCAGTATTTT
CASTKVTGTSVDTQYF
>TRBV3-1|many|-|TRBJ2-7
TGTGCCAGCAGCCAAGATCCCAGGGGCTCCTACGAGCAGTACTTC
CASSQDPRGSYEQYF